The present T cell receptor (beta chain) was sequenced within a study of T cell responses to AZD1222 COVID-19 vaccine. Study-level results: Among those given AZD1222, only six were seropositive at baseline. Clonal diversity may have been underestimated, and the donors were mostly white British, with more females than males.

The ends lost 5 bases at V and 3 bases at J; junction bases unmatched: 4. This CDR3 has 16 residues. CDR1 LNHDA and CDR2 SQIVND come from the germline V gene (reference sequence). Sequenced by immunoSEQ multiplex PCR; TCRdb stores in-frame clones only, minus some. This repertoire shows about 140,000 clones, more than 85% found once; its top ten account for roughly 3.5%. Regarding this clone: The antigen is not known.

The receptor was isolated from an adult who received the AZD1222 COVID-19 vaccine. The sample in question was peripheral blood, obtained 28 days after the second AZD1222 dose. The gene calls are TRBV19 and TRBJ1-4; TRBD1 aligns across 12 bases. The CDR3 nucleotides are TGTGCCAGTAGTTCGGGACAGGGGGCGTCTAATGAAAAACTGTTTTTT. This sequence encodes CASSSGQGASNEKLFF.